This T cell receptor beta chain originates from a study of blood T cells in healthy people across ages. Study-level results: Researchers said unsorted PBMCs prevented a conclusive naive versus antigen-experienced comparison.

This clonotype was seen a handful of times. Its matching antigen is unknown. The authors ran a second PCR of roughly 6 to 12 cycles using a sample-barcoded 5' primer and a J-beta primer mix. TCRdb redid the calling of the 5' RACE reads with MiXCR, one entry per CDR3 protein. The sample gives under 800,000 distinct CDR3 sequences, roughly 41% of which show up once; 20% to 25% is in the top ten. After removal of 5 bases from V and 0 bases from J, the junction contained 9 bases not matched to a gene. CDR1 and CDR2 from the germline V gene are SGHAT and FQNNGV. The CDR3 length is 17 residues. This chain uses TRBV11-2 with TRBJ2-2; 7 bases match TRBD2. Specimen: blood. The TCR was taken from a woman aged 55-69 years in good health. The DNA of the CDR3 is TGTGCCAGCAGCGTCCGGCCTAGCGGTTCGAACACCGGGGAGCTGTTTTTT. This codes for CASSVRPSGSNTGELFF.